The 32 T cell receptor beta chains given below trace back to one sample, sequenced in a study of blood T cell repertoires in COVID-19. Sequencing used immunoSEQ multiplex PCR; TCRdb keeps in-frame clones, though not all of them. Of around 300,000 clones listed, 85% are singletons. The sequenced sample was PBMCs or T cells enriched from blood (not recorded which). Source of these receptors: a woman aged 45-59 years who had recovered from COVID-19.

This clone was seen a single time. This chain uses TRBV7-8 with TRBJ2-1, with 10 nucleotides matching TRBD2. Trimming at V came to 1 base and at J to 8 bases, leaving 11 bases not matched to a gene. The CDR3 runs to 17 residues. Germline CDR1 and CDR2: SGHVS and FQNEAQ. The CDR3 sequence is CASSLGRSGLARHEQFF. Here the CDR3 DNA reads TGTGCCAGCAGCTTAGGAAGGTCGGGACTAGCGAGGCATGAGCAGTTCTTC.

The chain joins TRBV4-1 to TRBJ2-2; TRBD2 matches at 9 bases. V gave up 3 bases and J gave up 4 bases; unmatched junction bases: 9. Germline V gene lookup returns CDR1 MGHRA and CDR2 YSYEKL. The CDR3 loop spans 17 amino acids. The CDR3 here is CASSQTYSGSRTGELFF. The CDR3 region has the DNA TGCGCCAGCAGCCAGACATATAGCGGGAGTCGCACCGGGGAGCTGTTTTTT.

The CDR3, as DNA: TGTGCCAGCAGTTACCTCACAGGGAATCAGCCCCAGCATTTT. As protein: CASSYLTGNQPQHF. The rearrangement joins TRBV6-6 to TRBJ1-5; maybe TRBD1 (6 bases). The germline gives CDR1 MNHNY, CDR2 SVGAGI (reference sequence). This CDR3 is built from 14 residues. With 2 bases removed from V and 4 bases from J, the gap between germline ends came to 9 bases.

The chain has TRBV5-1 and TRBJ1-5; 9 bases align to TRBD1. The germline V gene encodes CDR1 SGHRS and CDR2 YFSETQ. The length of the CDR3 is 15 residues. V was clipped by 1 base and J by 4 bases; unmatched bases: 3. CDR3 sequence reads: CASSLTGTGNQPQHF. The CDR3 bases are TGCGCCAGCAGCTTGACCGGGACAGGGAATCAGCCCCAGCATTTT.

The genes are TRBV7-3 and TRBJ2-3; unclear D gene. This CDR3 has 16 residues. CDR1 is SGHTA, CDR2 FQGTGA, per germline. V was shortened by 1 base and J by 5 bases, with 16 bases between the two germline ends. The CDR3 DNA is TGTGCCAGCAGCTTAAGTTTTCTCCCTACGAGAGATACGCAGTATTTT. Translation gives CASSLSFLPTRDTQYF.

In nucleotides, the CDR3 is TGTGCCAGCAGTAGAGCCGCCAATGAAAAACTGTTTTTT. Translated, it gives CASSRAANEKLFF. The chain couples TRBV7-2 to TRBJ1-4; no definite D call. Germline V CDR1 and CDR2: SGHTA, FQGNSA. Trimming took off 6 bases at V and 5 bases at J, with 10 bases between the two ends. CDR3 length equals 13 residues. Looking up the rest from reference TRBV7-2 and TRBJ1-4 gives the full variable domain: GAGVSQSPSNKVTEKGKDVELRCDPISGHTALYWYRQSLGQGLEFLIYFQGNSAPDKSGLPSDRFSAERTGGSVSTLTIQRTQQEDSAVYLCASSRAANEKLFFGSGTQLSVL.

The chain is built from TRBV9 and TRBJ1-1, with a possible D match to TRBD1 (6 bases). The CDR3 loop spans 14 amino acids. The ends were cut back, 0 bases at V and 0 bases at J, with 6 bases in the middle. From germline, CDR1 is SGDLS and CDR2 YYNGEE. The CDR3 is CASSVEGVNTEAFF. CDR3 DNA: TGTGCCAGCAGCGTAGAGGGGGTGAACACTGAAGCTTTCTTT.

This CDR3 reads CASSPSGDQPQHF. DNA of the CDR3: TGTGCCAGTAGTCCCTCAGGGGATCAGCCCCAGCATTTT. The chain combines TRBV19 with TRBJ1-5; a weak D match, TRBD1 (6 bases). V lost 5 bases and J 5 bases, leaving 10 bases between the germline ends. This CDR3 region has 13 residues. Germline V gives CDR1 LNHDA, CDR2 SQIVND (reference sequence).

There are a few counts of this clone. J is TRBJ1-5 and V is TRBV2, with D possibly being TRBD1 (6 bases). Germline-derived CDR1 and CDR2 are SNHLY and FYNNEI. V lost 5 bases and J 0 bases, leaving 11 bases between the germline ends. This CDR3 comprises 15 residues. CDR3 coding DNA: TGTGCCAGCAGTCAACAGGGAAATAGCAATCAGCCCCAGCATTTT. Amino acids: CASSQQGNSNQPQHF.

This chain joins TRBV10-2 and TRBJ2-1, with D tentatively TRBD1 (5 bases). Germline loops: CDR1 WSHSY, CDR2 SAAADI. The V end lost 5 bases, the J end lost 6 bases, and 11 bases lay between the germline ends. This CDR3 region has 13 residues. The CDR3 sequence: CASSPQVFNEQFF. The CDR3 DNA is TGCGCCAGCAGTCCACAGGTATTCAATGAGCAGTTCTTC.

The rearrangement joins TRBV6-5 to TRBJ1-1, with D maybe TRBD1 (5 bases). Germline V CDR1 and CDR2: MNHEY, SVGAGI. The CDR3 spans 16 residues. Trimming took off 2 bases at V and 4 bases at J, with 17 bases between the two ends. CDR3 residues: CASSYALGGSSTEAFF. The CDR3 nucleotides are TGTGCCAGCAGTTACGCCTTGGGGGGGTCCAGCACTGAAGCTTTCTTT.

The rearrangement joins TRBV27 to TRBJ1-1; D gene ambiguous. CDR1 and CDR2 from the germline V gene are MNHEY and SMNVEV (reference sequence). V was clipped by 3 bases and J by 1 base, with 6 bases between them. The CDR3 contains 13 residues. The CDR3 sequence is CASSFAGNTEAFF. The CDR3 nucleotides are TGTGCCAGCAGTTTCGCAGGGAACACTGAAGCTTTCTTT.

The V gene is TRBV18, the J gene TRBJ2-1; 9 nucleotides agree with TRBD1. The germline V gene encodes CDR1 KGHSH and CDR2 LQKENI. The CDR3 has 17 amino acids. The V gene end was trimmed by 4 bases and the J gene end by 6 bases; junction bases not matched to a gene: 13. CDR3 sequence: CASSLFKGTGSLNEQFF. The CDR3 nucleotides read TGTGCCAGCTCACTCTTTAAGGGGACAGGGTCACTCAATGAGCAGTTCTTC. Combining the CDR3 with reference TRBV18 and TRBJ2-1 gives the whole variable domain NAGVMQNPRHLVRRRGQEARLRCSPMKGHSHVYWYRQLPEEGLKFMVYLQKENIIDESGMPKERFSAEFPKEGPSILRIQQVVRGDSAAYFCASSLFKGTGSLNEQFFGPGTRLTVL.

This sequence joins TRBV7-2 and TRBJ2-1; 8 bases fit TRBD2. The junction had 9 bases not matched to a gene; V was cut back by 3 bases and J by 5 bases. Germline CDR1 SGHTA, CDR2 FQGNSA. This CDR3 spans 16 amino acids. CDR3 nucleotide sequence: TGTGCCAGCAGCTTTTTCAGCGGGGGAGGAAACAATGAGCAGTTCTTC. Translation: CASSFFSGGGNNEQFF.

This chain connects TRBV6-2 or TRBV6-3 to TRBJ2-3; perhaps TRBD2 as D (6 bases). The length of the CDR3 is 15 residues. CDR1 and CDR2 from the germline V gene are MNHEY and SVGEGT. Trimming cost V 0 bases and J 4 bases, with 11 bases left between them. DNA for the CDR3: TGTGCCAGCAGTTACTCGACCGGGAGCGCAGATACGCAGTATTTT. As protein: CASSYSTGSADTQYF.

The chain has TRBV4-3 and TRBJ2-7; D may be TRBD2 (5 bases). V lost 0 bases and J lost 4, with 16 bases in between. The CDR3 is 16 amino acids. Germline values: CDR1 LGHNA, CDR2 YSLEER. CDR3 DNA sequence: TGCGCCAGCAGCCAAGATTTGGCCGGGAAGGTTTACGAGCAGTACTTC. Residues: CASSQDLAGKVYEQYF.

CDR3 sequence reads: CASSDSPSGGGNEQFF. CDR3 nucleotides: TGTGCCAGCAGTGACAGTCCTAGCGGGGGGGGCAATGAGCAGTTCTTC. The genes are TRBV6-4 and TRBJ2-1, with 12 positions matching TRBD2. Germline V CDR1 and CDR2: MRHNA, SNTAGT. The CDR3 is 16 residues long. Trimming removed 2 bases from V and 6 bases from J; junction bases left unmatched: 5.

This clone was counted between two and nine times. The chain employs TRBV27 and TRBJ2-1; 8 bases map to TRBD2. This CDR3 is built from 17 residues. The trim removed 5 bases at V and 8 bases at J, leaving 17 bases unmatched. The germline CDR1 and CDR2 sequences are MNHEY and SMNVEV (reference sequence). CDR3 nucleotide sequence: TGTGCCAGCAGTCTCCGGGCTGGCGGGGGGCTTGGTGATGAGCAGTTCTTC. Encoded protein: CASSLRAGGGLGDEQFF.

The V and J genes are TRBV7-2 and TRBJ1-2; D gene ambiguous. The CDR3 sequence is 12 residues long. In germline, CDR1 is SGHTA, CDR2 FQGNSA. The V end was cut by 4 bases, the J end by 5 bases, with 8 bases between. The CDR3 loop is CASSSQIYGYTF. CDR3 sequence (DNA): TGTGCCAGCAGCTCCCAAATTTATGGCTACACCTTC. The full variable domain, with the rest looked up from reference TRBV7-2 and TRBJ1-2, is GAGVSQSPSNKVTEKGKDVELRCDPISGHTALYWYRQSLGQGLEFLIYFQGNSAPDKSGLPSDRFSAERTGGSVSTLTIQRTQQEDSAVYLCASSSQIYGYTFGSGTRLTVV.

The V call is TRBV19, the J call TRBJ1-1; TRBD1 matches at 9 bases. The CDR3 runs to 16 residues. Germline V gene lookup returns CDR1 LNHDA and CDR2 SQIVND (reference sequence). V shed 7 bases and J 0 bases; nucleotides not matched to a gene: 9. CDR3 bases: TGTGCCAGTACTCGGGACAGGGTACGGATGAACACTGAAGCTTTCTTT. It translates to CASTRDRVRMNTEAFF.

This chain connects TRBV3-1 (or the pseudogene TRBV3-2) to TRBJ1-3; 7 bases fit TRBD1. Germline V gene sequence: CDR1 LGHDT, CDR2 YNNKEL (reference sequence). The ends lost 2 bases at V and 2 bases at J; junction bases unmatched: 12. This CDR3 is 18 amino acids long. CDR3 sequence (DNA): TGTGCCAGCAGCCAACCCAGAGACAGGGAGCTTGCTGGAAACACCATATATTTT. The encoded protein is CASSQPRDRELAGNTIYF.

This rearrangement joins TRBV15 to TRBJ2-5; possibly TRBD1 for D (5 bases). The V end was cut by 4 bases, the J end by 5 bases, with 14 bases between. CDR1 LNHNV and CDR2 YYDKDF come from the germline V gene (reference sequence). CDR3 size: 14 residues. The CDR3 region is CATSISGILETQYF. For the CDR3, the DNA is TGTGCCACCAGCATCTCAGGGATTCTGGAGACCCAGTACTTC. Drawing the rest from reference TRBV15 and TRBJ2-5, the complete variable domain is DAMVIQNPRYQVTQFGKPVTLSCSQTLNHNVMYWYQQKSSQAPKLLFHYYDKDFNNEADTPDNFQSRRPNTSFCFLDIRSPGLGDTAMYLCATSISGILETQYFGPGTRLLVL.

This clone occurred a few times. This probably arose from a read error, given a far larger clone one base away. Other DNA sequences in the same sample also yield this CDR3. J is TRBJ2-6 and V is TRBV6-5; possible D gene TRBD1, 5 bases. The V end was cut by 0 bases, the J end by 3 bases, with 6 bases between. The CDR3 is 15 residues long. In germline, CDR1 is MNHEY, CDR2 SVGAGI. The chain's CDR3 is CASSYSGDGANVLTF. The CDR3 DNA reads as TGTGCCAGCAGTTACTCAGGGGATGGGGCCAACGTCCTGACTTTC.

Only a few counts were recorded for this clone. The rearrangement uses TRBV9 and TRBJ1-2; TRBD1 is a possible D gene (6 bases). Germline assignment: CDR1 SGDLS and CDR2 YYNGEE. The CDR3 runs to 11 residues. V was trimmed by 3 bases and J by 10 bases, leaving 10 bases between them. The CDR3 loop is CASSATGTYTF. In DNA form, the CDR3 reads TGTGCCAGCAGCGCTACAGGGACCTACACCTTC. The variable domain in full, with the rest retrieved from reference TRBV9 and TRBJ1-2, is DSGVTQTPKHLITATGQRVTLRCSPRSGDLSVYWYQQSLDQGLQFLIQYYNGEERAKGNILERFSAQQFPDLHSELNLSSLELGDSALYFCASSATGTYTFGSGTRLTVV.

The chain is built from TRBV6-1 and TRBJ1-1, with D tentatively TRBD1 (6 bases). With 2 bases removed from V and 1 base from J, the gap between germline ends came to 8 bases. The CDR3 loop spans 14 amino acids. Germline lookup yields CDR1 MNHNS and CDR2 SASEGT. CDR3 protein: CASSENRANTEAFF. In DNA form, the CDR3 reads TGTGCCAGCAGTGAAAACAGGGCGAACACTGAAGCTTTCTTT.

The gene calls are TRBV27 and TRBJ2-5; perhaps TRBD2 as D (6 bases). The CDR3 is made up of 18 amino acids. CDR1 and CDR2 from the germline V gene are MNHEY and SMNVEV (reference sequence). V was trimmed by 5 bases and J by 4 bases, leaving 26 bases between them. CDR3 loop: CASSQRTGLPRRSETQYF. In nucleotides, the CDR3 is TGTGCCAGCAGTCAAAGAACGGGACTCCCCCGAAGGTCAGAGACCCAGTACTTC.

The rearrangement uses TRBV3-1 (or the pseudogene TRBV3-2) and TRBJ1-5; D ambiguous. The germline gives CDR1 LGHDT, CDR2 YNNKEL (reference sequence). The CDR3 covers 13 residues. Deletions cut 2 bases from V and 5 bases from J, with 7 bases between. The CDR3 protein is CASSQFIHQPQHF. CDR3 nucleotides: TGTGCCAGCAGCCAATTTATCCATCAGCCCCAGCATTTT.

The chain has TRBV19 and TRBJ2-2, with a weak D call TRBD2 (5 bases). Looked up from germline, CDR1 is LNHDA and CDR2 is SQIVND (reference sequence). Deletions cut 3 bases from V and 1 base from J, with 9 bases between. This CDR3 has 15 residues. The CDR3 region has the DNA TGTGCCAGTAGTATCGAACTAGGGAACACCGGGGAGCTGTTTTTT. This sequence encodes CASSIELGNTGELFF.

V usage is TRBV19 and J usage is TRBJ2-5, with 8 bases that match TRBD2. CDR1 and CDR2 (germline): LNHDA, SQIVND (reference sequence). CDR3 size: 17 residues. J lost 0 bases, V lost 3 bases, and 9 bases had no gene match. The CDR3 loop is CASSIGGVHVDQETQYF. The CDR3 DNA reads TGTGCCAGTAGTATCGGGGGGGTTCACGTCGACCAAGAGACCCAGTACTTC.

The rearrangement uses TRBV2 and TRBJ1-6; 9 bases match TRBD1. V lost 6 bases, J lost 9 bases, and 15 bases stayed unmatched. This CDR3 has 17 amino acids. Germline CDR1 SNHLY, CDR2 FYNNEI. The CDR3 DNA sequence: TGTGCCAGCAGGTCCCCGGGACAGGGTGAAAGAAGTTCACCCCTCCACTTT. Translated, it gives CASRSPGQGERSSPLHF.

The chain joins TRBV18 to TRBJ1-2, with D hard to call. This CDR3 comprises 13 residues. Germline V gene sequence: CDR1 KGHSH, CDR2 LQKENI. V was trimmed by 6 bases and J by 3 bases, leaving 11 bases between them. CDR3 sequence reads: CASSEQGDYGYTF. The DNA for the CDR3 is TGTGCCAGCTCGGAACAAGGAGACTATGGCTACACCTTC.

The chain links TRBV27 to TRBJ2-4; D perhaps matches TRBD1 (6 bases). This CDR3 has 17 residues. V was shortened by 5 bases and J by 0 bases, with 17 bases between the two germline ends. Germline loops: CDR1 MNHEY, CDR2 SMNVEV (reference sequence). The CDR3 nucleotides read TGTGCCAGCAGTACCCGGACAGTTTTACTAGCCAAAAACATTCAGTACTTC. Its protein product is CASSTRTVLLAKNIQYF.